Each of the 15 T cell receptor beta chains below was sequenced from the same sample in a study of metastatic and nonmetastatic thyroid tumors. Patients were all untreated before their thyroid surgery. MiXCR reprocessed the PCR reads for TCRdb. The data contain under 25,000 clones, over 20% of them singletons. The material sequenced was adjacent normal tissue. Receptors were obtained from a female donor with papillary thyroid cancer or a benign thyroid nodule (not recorded which). Some clones in this sample may be carry-over from other donors' samples.

CDR3 loop: CASSISGPSYNEQFF. CDR3 coding DNA: TGTGCCAGTAGTATTAGCGGGCCCTCCTACAATGAGCAGTTCTTC. The chain carries TRBV19 and TRBJ2-1; 7 nucleotides match TRBD2. CDR1 and CDR2 (germline): LNHDA, SQIVND (reference sequence). J gave up 0 bases and V 3 bases, and 2 bases lay outside the gene matches. The CDR3 length is 15 residues.

This clone appeared many times. The chain couples TRBV20-1 to TRBJ2-1; 9 bases match TRBD2. Trimming cost V 8 bases and J 9 bases; bases outside gene matches: 20. The CDR3 contains 16 residues. The V gene's germline CDR1 is DFQATT and CDR2 SNEGSKA (reference sequence). CDR3 protein: CSTLLGTSWPDGEQFF. Here the CDR3 DNA reads TGCAGTACTCTCCTAGGGACTAGCTGGCCTGATGGTGAGCAGTTCTTC.

The V gene is TRBV11-2, the J gene TRBJ1-1; D might be TRBD1 (6 bases). There are 15 residues in the CDR3. V was trimmed by 5 bases and J by 0 bases, leaving 13 bases between them. Germline assignment: CDR1 SGHAT and CDR2 FQNNGV. CDR3 sequence reads: CASSPYQGLNTEAFF. CDR3 DNA: TGTGCCAGCAGCCCCTACCAGGGGTTGAACACTGAAGCTTTCTTT.

This clone was found many times. A much larger clonotype is one base distant, so this may be a read error. Other DNA sequences in the same sample also yield this CDR3. V gene TRBV5-5 combines with J gene TRBJ2-3; TRBD2 aligns across 8 bases. V gave up 4 bases and J gave up 6 bases; unmatched junction bases: 4. The CDR3 spans 13 residues. In germline, CDR1 is SGHKS, CDR2 YYEKEE (reference sequence). CDR3 residues: CASSLRLADTQYF. For the CDR3, the DNA is TGTGCCAGCAGCCTGCGACTAGCGGATACGCAGTATTTT.

On this clone: It may be a read error: a sequence one base away is much more abundant. Other nucleotide sequences from this sample produce the same CDR3. V is TRBV5-4 and J is TRBJ1-2; D is undetermined. The CDR3 covers 11 residues. V lost 4 bases, J lost 14 bases, and 15 bases lay in between. Looked up from germline, CDR1 is SGHNT and CDR2 is YYREEE (reference sequence). The DNA of the CDR3 is TGTGCCAGCAGCCTCTCACGGGCTTGGACCTTC. As protein: CASSLSRAWTF.

This clone showed up just a few times. This chain joins TRBV15 and TRBJ2-2; perhaps D is TRBD1 or TRBD2 (6 bases each). This CDR3 has 14 amino acids. V was clipped by 0 bases and J by 6 bases, with 8 bases between them. CDR1 is LNHNV and CDR2 is YYDKDF in the germline V gene (reference sequence). The CDR3 DNA follows: TGTGCCACCAGCAGAGAAAGGGGGGCCGGGGAGCTGTTTTTT. It translates to CATSRERGAGELFF.

This clone is judged medium-sized. This sequence joins TRBV6-2 or TRBV6-3 and TRBJ2-3; TRBD2 might be the D (5 bases). Germline CDR1 reads MNHEY; CDR2 reads SVGEGT. V lost 1 base and J 1 base, leaving 12 bases between the germline ends. This CDR3 comprises 16 residues. CDR3 protein: CASSYFEGAGTDTQYF. The CDR3 DNA is TGTGCCAGCAGTTACTTCGAGGGCGCGGGCACAGATACGCAGTATTTT.

The V call is TRBV20-1, the J call TRBJ1-1; no reliable D call. This CDR3 has 15 amino acids. V was trimmed by 0 bases and J by 1 base, leaving 12 bases between them. Germline CDR1 DFQATT, CDR2 SNEGSKA (reference sequence). The CDR3 DNA sequence: TGCAGTGCTAGAGAACTTGGGCAGACGAACACTGAAGCTTTCTTT. Protein: CSARELGQTNTEAFF.

The gene calls are TRBV30 and TRBJ2-3; D may be TRBD1 or TRBD2 (5 bases each). The CDR3 consists of 13 residues. Germline values: CDR1 GTSNPN, CDR2 SVGIG (reference sequence). V lost 5 bases to trimming and J lost 3 bases, with 12 bases between them. DNA for the CDR3: TGTGCCTGGGTGCCAGGGAGAACAGATACGCAGTATTTT. Translating it yields CAWVPGRTDTQYF.

By share of the sample, this clone is medium-sized. This chain links TRBV19 with TRBJ2-2, with 9 bases lining up with TRBD2. The J segment lost 6 bases and the V segment lost 5 bases, leaving 13 bases of the junction unmatched. CDR1 and CDR2 from the germline V gene are LNHDA and SQIVND (reference sequence). CDR3 length equals 17 residues. This chain's CDR3 is CASSSSSLAGASGELFF. CDR3 coding DNA: TGTGCCAGTAGTTCTTCTTCATTAGCGGGAGCGTCCGGGGAGCTGTTTTTT.

As to this clone: A junction end diverges from the germline sequence, so it may reflect a read error. This chain connects TRBV12-3 or TRBV12-4 to TRBJ2-2; D possibly corresponds to TRBD2 (5 bases). This CDR3 contains 17 residues. CDR3 protein: CASSPPGLAGITAELFF. In nucleotides, the CDR3 is TGTGCCAGCAGTCCCCCCGGGCTAGCTGGGATTACCGCGGAGCTGTTTTTT.

There are a few counts of this clone. This chain links TRBV24-1 with TRBJ2-7; the match to TRBD1 covers 9 bases. The CDR3 is made up of 16 amino acids. With V trimmed by 6 bases and J by 6 bases, 14 bases remained unmatched. CDR1 KGHDR and CDR2 SFDVKD come from the germline V gene. In DNA form, the CDR3 reads TGTGCCACCAGTTATGTAATACCGGGACAGGGCTGCGAGCAGTACTTC. Amino acids: CATSYVIPGQGCEQYF.

V usage is TRBV6-1 and J usage is TRBJ1-6; D is undetermined. V was cut by 4 bases and J by 4 bases, with 2 bases left in between. Per germline, CDR1 MNHNS and CDR2 SASEGT. The CDR3 has 12 amino acids. CDR3 region: CASSAYNSPLHF. In DNA, the CDR3 is TGTGCCAGCAGTGCTTATAATTCACCCCTCCACTTT.

J is TRBJ2-7 and V is TRBV20-1, with D perhaps matching TRBD2 (5 bases). With 0 bases removed from V and 3 bases from J, the gap between germline ends came to 12 bases. Germline CDR1 and CDR2: DFQATT and SNEGSKA (reference sequence). The CDR3 covers 14 residues. CDR3 region: CSARDMAGLYEQYF. The CDR3 nucleotides read TGCAGTGCTAGAGATATGGCGGGCCTCTACGAGCAGTACTTC.

The V call is TRBV20-1, the J call TRBJ2-1; a weak D match, TRBD2 (6 bases). The CDR3 spans 15 residues. V gave up 7 bases and J gave up 0 bases, with 16 bases separating them. CDR1 and CDR2 from the germline V gene are DFQATT and SNEGSKA (reference sequence). The CDR3 coding sequence is TGCAGTGTTGGTAGTGCACTAGCCTCCTACAATGAGCAGTTCTTC. This gives the protein CSVGSALASYNEQFF.